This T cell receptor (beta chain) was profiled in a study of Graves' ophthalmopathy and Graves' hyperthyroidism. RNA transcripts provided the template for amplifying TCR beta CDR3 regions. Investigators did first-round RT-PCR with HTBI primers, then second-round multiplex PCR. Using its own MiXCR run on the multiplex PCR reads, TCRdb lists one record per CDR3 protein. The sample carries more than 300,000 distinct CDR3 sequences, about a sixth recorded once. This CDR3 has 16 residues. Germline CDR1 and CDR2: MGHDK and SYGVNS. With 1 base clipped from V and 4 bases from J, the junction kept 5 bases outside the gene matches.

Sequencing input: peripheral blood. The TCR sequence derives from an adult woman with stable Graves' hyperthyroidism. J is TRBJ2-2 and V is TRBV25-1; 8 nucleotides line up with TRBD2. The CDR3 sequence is CASSELGAGGTGELFF. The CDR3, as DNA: TGTGCCAGCAGTGAATTGGGGGCGGGAGGCACCGGGGAGCTGTTTTTT.